This TCR beta chain was sequenced in a study of T cells in localized non-small cell lung cancer. Study conclusions and caveats: Higher adjacent-lung clonality was associated with shorter survival. Tumor samples were not multi-region, leaving intratumor heterogeneity unexcluded. Compared with tumor, uninvolved adjacent lung displayed greater T cell clonality, ranking highest overall. Adjacent lung was found to contain a median approximately 50 of the top 100 tumor clones.

This clone was detected only once. As yet, its antigen is unknown. Method: immunoSEQ multiplex PCR; TCRdb's copy keeps in-frame clones and lacks some. Of about 11,000 clones detected, 90% appear once; the ten largest clones hold roughly 13%. Germline V gives CDR1 DFQATT, CDR2 SNEGSKA (reference sequence). The CDR3 has 11 amino acids. The germline V and J ends were trimmed by 1 base and 8 bases, with 7 bases remaining between them. The rearrangement joins TRBV20-1 to TRBJ2-3; D is undetermined. The receptor's source is a male donor at least 60 years old with stage III lung adenocarcinoma. The specimen comprised peripheral blood, sampled before any cancer treatment. DNA of the CDR3: TGCAGTGCTAGAGGTGGGCCTACGCAGTATTTT. It specifies CSARGGPTQYF.